Listed below are T cell receptor beta chains from one sample, sequenced in a study of T cells in Graves' hyperthyroidism and ophthalmopathy. TCRdb reanalysed the multiplex PCR reads using MiXCR and keeps one entry per CDR3 protein. Of about 640,000 distinct CDR3 sequences listed, 45% are singletons. The material sequenced was peripheral blood or thyroid tissue (not recorded which). Source of these receptors: an adult man with Graves' disease, either hyperthyroidism or ophthalmopathy (not recorded which). Both conserved end residues are part of each CDR3. The D gene is left open where the match is weak. Clone size, where shown, is once, few, many, or a class for clones that have expanded.

V	size	D	J	CDR3	DNA
TRBV5-1	-	-	TRBJ2-5	CASSLLEVREETQYF	TGCGCCAGCAGCTTGCTCGAGGTTCGGGAGGAGACCCAGTACTTC
TRBV2	many	-	TRBJ2-5	CASSERETQETQYF	TGTGCCAGCAGTGAAAGGGAGACCCAAGAGACCCAGTACTTC
TRBV7-2	-	-	TRBJ2-5	CASSFGGIDRGGGETQYF	TGTGCCAGCAGCTTCGGTGGGATCGACAGGGGAGGGGGGGAGACCCAGTACTTC
TRBV29-1	-	TRBD1	TRBJ1-1	CSVGEGTGTEAFF	TGCAGCGTTGGGGAGGGGACAGGCACTGAAGCTTTCTTT
TRBV24-1	many	TRBD1	TRBJ2-5	CATSVATGTGETQYF	TGTGCCACCAGTGTCGCGACCGGGACAGGAGAGACCCAGTACTTC
TRBV7-8	-	-	TRBJ1-1	CASRSFGHLDRNTEAFF	TGTGCCAGCAGGTCCTTTGGGCATCTAGATCGGAACACTGAAGCTTTCTTT
TRBV9	-	TRBD2	TRBJ2-2	CASSVARTSGAPNTGELFF	TGTGCCAGCAGCGTAGCTCGCACTAGCGGGGCGCCTAACACCGGGGAGCTGTTTTTT
TRBV5-1	-	TRBD1	TRBJ1-6	CASRLTGDRSPLHF	TGCGCCAGCAGGTTAACAGGGGATCGGTCACCCCTCCACTTT
TRBV7-8	-	-	TRBJ1-5	CPSSLVSADQPQHF	TGTCCCAGCAGCTTAGTGTCCGCTGATCAGCCCCAGCATTTT
TRBV29-1	many	-	TRBJ1-1	CSVDTQGLNTEAFF	TGCAGCGTTGACACCCAGGGACTGAACACTGAAGCTTTCTTT
TRBV20-1	-	-	TRBJ1-5	CSASLGVNQPQHF	TGCAGTGCTAGTCTAGGGGTTAATCAGCCCCAGCATTTT
TRBV10-3	-	-	TRBJ1-3	CAISESGTASGSGNTIYF	TGTGCCATCAGTGAGTCCGGGACTGCCTCGGGCTCTGGAAACACCATATATTTT
TRBV7-6	many	TRBD1	TRBJ1-1	CASSLSGTGNTEAFF	TGTGCCAGCAGCTTATCCGGGACAGGGAACACTGAAGCTTTCTTT
TRBV10-3	many	TRBD1	TRBJ1-6	CAISESRGGSGSPLHF	TGTGCCATCAGTGAGTCCAGGGGGGGCTCTGGGTCACCCCTCCACTTT
TRBV20-1	-	-	TRBJ2-7	CSAFQGGVYEQYF	TGCAGTGCGTTCCAGGGGGGAGTCTACGAGCAGTACTTC
TRBV30	-	-	TRBJ1-1	CAWSVSRNTEAFF	TGTGCCTGGAGTGTCTCTCGGAACACTGAAGCTTTCTTT
TRBV29-1	few	TRBD1	TRBJ1-2	CSVRRDSGYGYTF	TGCAGCGTTAGGCGGGACAGCGGCTATGGCTACACCTTC
TRBV2	many	-	TRBJ1-1	CASSDRGMLNTEAFF	TGTGCCAGCAGTGATAGGGGTATGTTGAACACTGAAGCTTTCTTT
TRBV20-1	-	TRBD1	TRBJ2-5	CSALDWDRGETQYF	TGCAGTGCGCTCGATTGGGACAGGGGAGAGACCCAGTACTTC
TRBV6-6	-	TRBD1	TRBJ1-6	CASSYGTGGMNSPLHF	TGTGCCAGCAGTTACGGGACAGGGGGCATGAATTCACCCCTCCACTTT
TRBV7-9	many	-	TRBJ1-5	CASSLHPGAQHF	TGTGCCAGCAGCTTGCACCCCGGGGCCCAGCATTTT
TRBV7-8	-	TRBD2	TRBJ2-7	CASSLEASGDHYEQYF	TGTGCCAGCAGCTTAGAGGCTAGCGGGGACCACTACGAGCAGTACTTC
TRBV19	-	-	TRBJ1-5	CASADRGSNQPQHF	TGTGCCAGTGCGGACCGAGGTAGCAATCAGCCCCAGCATTTT
TRBV7-8	-	TRBD2	TRBJ2-7	CASSATSGRLHEQYF	TGTGCCAGCAGCGCGACTAGCGGGAGGCTCCACGAGCAGTACTTC
TRBV2	-	-	TRBJ1-2	CAGLVDSNYGYTF	TGTGCCGGATTAGTGGACAGCAACTATGGCTACACCTTC
TRBV5-1	-	-	TRBJ2-2	CASSAGPGLFF	TGCGCCAGCAGCGCTGGTCCAGGGTTGTTTTTT
TRBV29-1	many	-	TRBJ1-1	CSVEQAPEAFF	TGCAGCGTTGAACAGGCCCCTGAAGCTTTCTTT
TRBV20-1	few	TRBD2	TRBJ2-7	CSAPGLAEDPYEQYF	TGCAGTGCCCCGGGACTAGCGGAAGACCCCTACGAGCAGTACTTC
TRBV29-1	-	-	TRBJ1-1	CSWDGSNTEAFF	TGCAGCTGGGACGGTTCGAACACTGAAGCTTTCTTT
TRBV12-3/TRBV12-4	-	TRBD2	TRBJ2-7	CASSVEREGPYEQYF	TGTGCCAGCAGTGTCGAGCGGGAGGGACCCTACGAGCAGTACTTC
TRBV7-8	few	-	TRBJ1-5	CDSLRGNQPQHF	TGTGACAGCCTGAGGGGCAATCAGCCCCAGCATTTT
TRBV10-3	-	-	TRBJ1-5	CASSRRGPQPQHF	TGTGCCAGCAGCAGACGGGGGCCTCAGCCCCAGCATTTT
TRBV5-1	-	-	TRBJ1-4	CASSLVENEKLFF	TGCGCCAGCAGCTTGGTGGAGAATGAAAAACTGTTTTTT
TRBV2	many	-	TRBJ1-4	CASRPYGTTNEKLFF	TGTGCCAGCAGACCATATGGGACAACTAATGAAAAACTGTTTTTT
TRBV19	many	TRBD1	TRBJ1-2	CATRGTGQGYGYTF	TGTGCCACAAGGGGGACAGGGCAAGGCTATGGCTACACCTTC
TRBV10-3	many	-	TRBJ1-6	CAISGVTNSPLHF	TGTGCCATCAGTGGAGTGACGAATTCACCCCTCCACTTT
TRBV25-1	-	-	TRBJ1-3	CAFVLVTGNTIYF	TGTGCCTTCGTGCTAGTGACGGGAAACACCATATATTTT
TRBV3-1	-	TRBD2	TRBJ2-7	CASSRGAGAAYEQYF	TGTGCCAGCAGCCGGGGAGCGGGGGCGGCCTACGAGCAGTACTTC
TRBV5-1	-	-	TRBJ1-1	CASSFFSQSQGGGTEAFF	TGCGCCAGCAGCTTCTTCTCCCAGTCTCAGGGCGGGGGCACTGAAGCTTTCTTT
TRBV29-1	once	-	TRBJ1-2	CSYSVDGATNGYTF	TGCAGTTACTCCGTCGACGGAGCTACTAATGGCTACACCTTC
TRBV7-9	many	-	TRBJ2-7	CASSLAGLISYEQYF	TGTGCCAGCAGCTTAGCAGGCCTCATCTCCTACGAGCAGTACTTC
TRBV9	many	-	TRBJ1-3	CASSVGRTGPSGNTIYF	TGTGCCAGCAGCGTAGGACGAACAGGACCCTCTGGAAACACCATATATTTT
TRBV10-3	-	-	TRBJ1-3	CASSFMLGSGNTIYF	TGTGCCAGCAGTTTTATGTTGGGGAGTGGAAACACCATATATTTT
TRBV6-5	-	TRBD1	TRBJ2-5	CASRLTQGAGETQYF	TGTGCCAGCAGGTTAACCCAGGGGGCAGGAGAGACCCAGTACTTC
TRBV2	few	-	TRBJ1-4	CASSETVTHATNEKLFF	TGTGCCAGCAGTGAGACGGTAACCCATGCAACTAATGAAAAACTGTTTTTT
TRBV2	many	TRBD1	TRBJ1-2	CASQRGTVSHLYGYTF	TGTGCCAGCCAAAGAGGGACAGTTTCACATCTCTATGGCTACACCTTC
TRBV20-1	many	-	TRBJ2-7	CSVLSGSSYEQYF	TGCAGTGTCTTAAGCGGGTCCTCCTACGAGCAGTACTTC
TRBV10-3	few	-	TRBJ1-4	CASSYAGNLNEKLFF	TGTGCCAGCAGTTACGCAGGGAACCTAAATGAAAAACTGTTTTTT
TRBV29-1	-	-	TRBJ1-5	CSVQGYSNQPQHF	TGCAGCGTGCAGGGTTATAGCAATCAGCCCCAGCATTTT
TRBV10-3	few	TRBD1	TRBJ1-5	CAISAGTGYDNQPQHF	TGTGCCATCAGTGCCGGGACAGGGTATGACAATCAGCCCCAGCATTTT
TRBV5-1	many	-	TRBJ2-7	CASSPDASSYEQYF	TGCGCCAGCAGCCCCGACGCGTCCTCCTACGAGCAGTACTTC
TRBV19	many	-	TRBJ1-4	CASTGRPGINEKLFF	TGTGCCAGTACCGGGAGGCCCGGGATTAATGAAAAACTGTTTTTT
TRBV29-1	-	-	TRBJ1-1	CSVLTVYMNTEAFF	TGCAGCGTTCTGACAGTCTACATGAACACTGAAGCTTTCTTT
TRBV7-9	few	-	TRBJ2-2	CASSSRPERTNPGELFF	TGTGCCAGCAGCTCACGCCCTGAGAGGACGAACCCCGGGGAGCTGTTTTTT